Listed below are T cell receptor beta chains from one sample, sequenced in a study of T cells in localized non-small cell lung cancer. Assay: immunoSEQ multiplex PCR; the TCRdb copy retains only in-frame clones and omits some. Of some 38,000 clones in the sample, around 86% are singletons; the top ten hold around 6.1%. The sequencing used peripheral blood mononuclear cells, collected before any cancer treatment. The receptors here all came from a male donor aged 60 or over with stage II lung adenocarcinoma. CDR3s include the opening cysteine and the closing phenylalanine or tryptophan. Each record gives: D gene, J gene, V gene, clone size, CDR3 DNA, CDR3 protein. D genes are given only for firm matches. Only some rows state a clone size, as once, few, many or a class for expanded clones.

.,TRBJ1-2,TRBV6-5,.,TGTGCCAGCAGCCCATCCGGACAGAACTATGGCTACACCTTC,CASSPSGQNYGYTF
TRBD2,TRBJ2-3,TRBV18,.,TGTGCCAGCTCACCAAAATTACTAGCGGGGGATACGCAGTATTTT,CASSPKLLAGDTQYF
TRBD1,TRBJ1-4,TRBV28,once,TGTGCCAGCAGACTACAGGGGGGAAATGAAAAACTGTTTTTT,CASRLQGGNEKLFF
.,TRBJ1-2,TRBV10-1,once,TGCGCCACCGGCGAGGGTACCTATGGCTACACCTTC,CATGEGTYGYTF
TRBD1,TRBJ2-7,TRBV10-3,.,TGTGCCATCAGTGAGTCAGGGGGCCACGAGCAGTACTTC,CAISESGGHEQYF
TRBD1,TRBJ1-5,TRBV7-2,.,TGTGCCAGCAGCCCACAAGGGACAGGGGGGAATCAGCCCCAGCATTTT,CASSPQGTGGNQPQHF
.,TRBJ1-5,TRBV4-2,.,TGTGCCAGCAGCGAGGGGAGGGGCCAGCCCCAGCATTTT,CASSEGRGQPQHF
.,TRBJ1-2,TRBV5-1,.,TGCGCCAGCAGCTTGGATCCAGCGGGTGACTATGGCTACACCTTC,CASSLDPAGDYGYTF
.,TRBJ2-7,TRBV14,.,TGTGCCAGCAGCCAAGCGGCGGGGACCGCACAATACGAGCAGTACTTC,CASSQAAGTAQYEQYF
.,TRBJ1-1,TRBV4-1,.,TGCGCCAGCAGTCTGCAGGGAGTCGGCACTGAAGCTTTCTTT,CASSLQGVGTEAFF
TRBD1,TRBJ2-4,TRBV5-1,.,TGCGCCAGCAGCACGGACAGGGAAGGTAGCATTCAGTACTTC,CASSTDREGSIQYF
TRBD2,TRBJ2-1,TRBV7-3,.,TGTGCCAGCAGCTTAGCGGGAGATCTCAATGAGCAGTTCTTC,CASSLAGDLNEQFF
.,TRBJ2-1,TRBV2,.,TGTGCCAGCAGGGTAGGCTCCCCTTACAATGAGCAGTTCTTC,CASRVGSPYNEQFF
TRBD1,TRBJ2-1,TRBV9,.,TGTGCCAGCAGTTTGGGGACAGGGGGGAGCGGGAGTGTGAGTAATGAGCAGTTCTTC,CASSLGTGGSGSVSNEQFF
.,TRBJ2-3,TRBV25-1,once,TGTGCCAGCACGGGGGCTGGCACAGATACGCAGTATTTT,CASTGAGTDTQYF
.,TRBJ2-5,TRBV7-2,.,TGTGCCAGCAGCCGAGGTCGCCAAGAGACCCAGTACTTC,CASSRGRQETQYF
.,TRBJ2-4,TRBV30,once,TGTGCCTGGAGTGTACGGTCCCTGACCAAAAACATTCAGTACTTC,CAWSVRSLTKNIQYF
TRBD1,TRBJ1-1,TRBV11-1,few,TGTGCCAGCAGCTTAGGGACAGGGACTGAAGCTTTCTTT,CASSLGTGTEAFF
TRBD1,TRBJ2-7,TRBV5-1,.,TGCGCCAGCAGCGGGACAGGGGCTTCCTACGAGCAGTACTTC,CASSGTGASYEQYF
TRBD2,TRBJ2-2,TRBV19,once,TGTGCCAGTAGTAAATCCGGGACTAGCGGGAGGTCCGGGGAGCTGTTTTTT,CASSKSGTSGRSGELFF
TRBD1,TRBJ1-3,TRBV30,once,TGTGCCTGGAGTCTGACAGGGTCTGGAAACACCATATATTTT,CAWSLTGSGNTIYF
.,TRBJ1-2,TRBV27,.,TGTGCCAGCAGTTTAGACCGGGACTTTGTAGGCTACACCTTC,CASSLDRDFVGYTF
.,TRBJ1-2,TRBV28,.,TGTGCCAGCAGTTTATGGGGGGACCCAGCTAACTATGGCTACACCTTC,CASSLWGDPANYGYTF
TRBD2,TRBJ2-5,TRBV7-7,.,TGTGCCAGCAGCTTGGGGCTAGCGGGAGTGCGAGAGACCCAGTACTTC,CASSLGLAGVRETQYF
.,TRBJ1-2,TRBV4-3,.,TGCGCCAGCAGCCAAGATGGGAGGGGCGGCTACACCTTC,CASSQDGRGGYTF
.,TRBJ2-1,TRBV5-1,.,TGCGCCAGCAGCTTAGGGAGGAACTCCTACAATGAGCAGTTCTTC,CASSLGRNSYNEQFF
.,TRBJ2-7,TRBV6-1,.,TGTGCCAGCAGTGAACTGGGTTCGGGAGAGCAGTACTTC,CASSELGSGEQYF
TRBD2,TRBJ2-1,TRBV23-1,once,TGCGCCAGCAGGTACCCCGGGACTAGGATAAGCGGGTATAGCTCCTACAATGAGCAGTTCTTC,CASRYPGTRISGYSSYNEQFF
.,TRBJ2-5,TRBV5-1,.,TGCGCCAGCAGTGTTTCATTTGGGGAGACCCAGTACTTC,CASSVSFGETQYF
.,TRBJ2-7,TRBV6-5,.,TGTGCCAGCAGTTACGGCAGGGGAAAAGGGTACGAGCAGTACTTC,CASSYGRGKGYEQYF
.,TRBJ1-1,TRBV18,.,TGTGCCAGCTCACCGGGACAAACGAACACTGAAGCTTTCTTT,CASSPGQTNTEAFF
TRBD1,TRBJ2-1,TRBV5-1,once,TGCGCCAGCAGCTTGGGACAGGGGCGGAATGAGCAGTTCTTC,CASSLGQGRNEQFF
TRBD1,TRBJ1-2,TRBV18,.,TGTGCCAGCTCACCACAAGGACAGGGGGCGCAGGGCTATGGCTACACCTTC,CASSPQGQGAQGYGYTF
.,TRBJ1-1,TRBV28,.,TGTGCCAGCAGTTTTGGGGGTTTTACTGAAGCTTTCTTT,CASSFGGFTEAFF
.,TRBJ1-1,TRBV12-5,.,TGTGCTAGTGGTCCCCCCAGCAACACTGAAGCTTTCTTT,CASGPPSNTEAFF
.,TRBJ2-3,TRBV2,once,TGTGCCAGCAGCCGCGGGACAGGGACTAGGACAGATACGCAGTATTTT,CASSRGTGTRTDTQYF
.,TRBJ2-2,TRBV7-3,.,TGTGCCAGCAGCTTGGAGCCGAGGGGCACCGGGGAGCTGTTTTTT,CASSLEPRGTGELFF
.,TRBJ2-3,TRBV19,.,TGTGCCAGTAGTCATAGCACAGATACGCAGTATTTT,CASSHSTDTQYF
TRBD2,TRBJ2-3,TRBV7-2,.,TGTGCCAGCAGCTCGGGACTAGCGGGAGTTTCAGATACGCAGTATTTT,CASSSGLAGVSDTQYF
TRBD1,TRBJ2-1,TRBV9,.,TGTGCCAGCAGCACCGGACAGGGCCCCTACAATGAGCAGTTCTTC,CASSTGQGPYNEQFF
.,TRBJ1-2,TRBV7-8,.,TGTGCCAGCAGCTTAGGACAGCGACTTGGGAGCTACACCTTC,CASSLGQRLGSYTF
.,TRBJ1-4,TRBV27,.,TGTGCCAGCAGTATCGGGTCCAAAAGTGAAAAACTGTTTTTT,CASSIGSKSEKLFF
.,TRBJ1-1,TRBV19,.,TGTGCCAGTAGTACCTCAGGGGTCCTCGTTAACACTGAAGCTTTCTTT,CASSTSGVLVNTEAFF
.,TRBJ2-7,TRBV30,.,TGTGCCCGAGGGGCAGGCTCCTACGAGCAGTACTTC,CARGAGSYEQYF
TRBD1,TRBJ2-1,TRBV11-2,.,TGTGCCAGCAGCCCCGACAGGGGAGGCTACAATGAGCAGTTCTTC,CASSPDRGGYNEQFF
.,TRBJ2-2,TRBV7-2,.,TGTGCCAGCAGCTTGGGACGGCTGAACACCGGGGAGCTGTTTTTT,CASSLGRLNTGELFF
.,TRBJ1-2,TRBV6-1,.,TGTGCCAGCAGCAAAAGACAGGTTGAAGTCCATGGCTACACCTTC,CASSKRQVEVHGYTF
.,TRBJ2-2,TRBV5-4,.,TGTGCCAGCAGCTCCGCAGGTTCCGCGAACACCGGGGAGCTGTTTTTT,CASSSAGSANTGELFF
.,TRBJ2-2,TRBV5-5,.,TGTGCCAGCAGCTCCGCGGACGGGAACACCGGGGAGCTGTTTTTT,CASSSADGNTGELFF
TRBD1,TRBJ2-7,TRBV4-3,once,TGCGCCAGCAGCCCTCGGACAGGCTTTACGCACGAGCAGTACTTC,CASSPRTGFTHEQYF
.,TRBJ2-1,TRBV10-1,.,TGCGCCAGCAGCCGAGTGGGGAGGAACAATGAGCAGTTCTTC,CASSRVGRNNEQFF
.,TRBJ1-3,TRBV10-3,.,TGTGCCATCCAAAACCCTGGGGGTGGAAACACCATATATTTT,CAIQNPGGGNTIYF
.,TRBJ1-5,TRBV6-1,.,TGTGCCAGCAGTCGAAGGGGTAGTCAGCCCCAGCATTTT,CASSRRGSQPQHF
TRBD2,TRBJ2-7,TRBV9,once,TGTGCCAGCAGCGTAGCCCTACTAGCGGGAGGCGGCGAGCAGTACTTC,CASSVALLAGGGEQYF